This TCR beta chain stems from a study of cytomegalovirus exposure and HLA in healthy donors. The study, taken as a whole, reports: Under in vitro conditions, a few CMV-associated chains were confirmed as specific for CMV antigens.

Primers for the PCR totalled 60 Vbeta and 13 Jbeta. The data were produced by immunoSEQ multiplex PCR, yet TCRdb's version contains in-frame clones alone and is incomplete. The sample records 100,000 to 150,000 clones, just over 70% being singletons. The V end lost 3 bases, the J end lost 7 bases, and 7 bases lay between the germline ends. The CDR3 has 11 amino acids. Germline V gives CDR1 SGDLS, CDR2 YYNGEE. This clone was observed once. Its antigen is unknown. Donors sampled were nominally healthy, though unrecorded immune exposures were likely. The sequence was collected from a woman in her fifties or sixties in good health and CMV-seropositive. What was sequenced was PBMCs. The V and J genes are TRBV9 and TRBJ1-2, with D uncertain. CDR3: CASSGRAGYTF. DNA for the CDR3: TGTGCCAGCAGCGGCCGAGCTGGCTACACCTTC.